This note documents a single TCR beta chain sequence. The target antigen is unknown. The data are from a study of OX40 agonist ivuxolimab in advanced cancers. Study-wide context: It was permissible to have had prior anti-PD-1, anti-PD-L1 or anti-CTLA-4 therapy, and more than 30% had some. Points from the study as a whole: Low normalized T-cell clonal expansion was additionally recorded for some nonresponders.

Trimming pared 2 bases from V and 8 bases from J, leaving 13 bases between. Looked up from germline, CDR1 is ENHRY and CDR2 is SYGVKD. This CDR3 has 14 amino acids. Assay used: immunoSEQ multiplex PCR; TCRdb lists only in-frame clones, some missing. The sample comprises 7,500 to 9,500 clones, less than 90% of which are singletons, and 30% rests with the top ten. This material consisted of CD4+ or CD8+ T cells sorted from blood, taken in a trial of the OX40 agonist ivuxolimab. The rearrangement links TRBV10-3 to TRBJ2-1; D not resolved. The sequence derives from an adult with an advanced solid tumor such as melanoma, head and neck, liver or kidney cancer. CDR3 sequence (DNA): TGTGCCATCAGTGAGAAGTCAAGTGTAGATGAGCAGTTCTTC. It codes for CAISEKSSVDEQFF.